This T cell receptor beta chain was recovered during a study of blood T cell repertoires in COVID-19. For the study at large: Samples of COVID-19 (acute and convalescent) were obtained from the United States, Italy and Spain.

Study members were between roughly 18 and 89 years old and lived in about two dozen US regions. Clinical histories supplied by participants themselves formed the basis of cohort assignment. Donors in Cohort 3 who had recovered were those with two negative PCRs, healthcare professional clearance, or resolution of their symptoms. V lost 3 bases to trimming and J lost 4 bases, with 12 bases between them. Germline CDR1 and CDR2: DFQATT and SNEGSKA (reference sequence). This CDR3 is built from 13 residues. Profiling relied on immunoSEQ multiplex PCR, and the TCRdb table lists in-frame clones only, not all of them. The data hold 150,000 to 200,000 clones, with around 89% observed a single time.

The sequence was collected from a woman under 30 who had recovered from COVID-19. The chain recombines TRBV20-1 with TRBJ1-2, with D possibly TRBD1 on 5 matching bases. Material: PBMCs or T cells enriched from blood (not recorded which). This CDR3 reads CSASPDRTYGYTF. The CDR3 region has the DNA TGCAGTGCTAGTCCCGACAGAACCTATGGCTACACCTTC.